The 26 T cell receptor beta chains below all came from one sample that was sequenced in a study of blood T cell repertoires in COVID-19. Profiled with immunoSEQ multiplex PCR; TCRdb holds only in-frame clones, not every one. The repertoire consists of roughly 150,000 clones, with approximately 90% occurring once and the leading ten covering approximately 4.5%. Material: PBMCs or T cells enriched from blood (not recorded which). The receptors originated from a man aged 50-60 years who had recovered from COVID-19.

V is TRBV9 and J is TRBJ2-3, with D perhaps TRBD2 (6 bases). Trimming shortened V by 4 bases and J by 2 bases, and 17 bases separated the two germline ends. There are 16 residues in the CDR3. Germline V gene data show CDR1 as SGDLS and CDR2 as YYNGEE. Here the CDR3 DNA reads TGTGCCAGCAGCCCCCGCGGGGCTTCCCTCACAGATACGCAGTATTTT. Protein product: CASSPRGASLTDTQYF. Full variable domain (rest looked up from reference TRBV9 and TRBJ2-3): DSGVTQTPKHLITATGQRVTLRCSPRSGDLSVYWYQQSLDQGLQFLIQYYNGEERAKGNILERFSAQQFPDLHSELNLSSLELGDSALYFCASSPRGASLTDTQYFGPGTRLTVL.

The V gene is TRBV20-1, the J gene TRBJ2-3; D not certain. The CDR3 runs to 11 residues. V lost 6 bases, J lost 6 bases, and 10 bases lay in between. In germline, CDR1 is DFQATT, CDR2 SNEGSKA (reference sequence). The CDR3, as DNA: TGCAGTGCACGCTCGAGGGATACGCAGTATTTT. Translating it yields CSARSRDTQYF.

V usage is TRBV7-7 and J usage is TRBJ2-7; D is possibly TRBD2 (7 bases). This CDR3 is 15 amino acids long. Looked up from germline, CDR1 is SSHAT and CDR2 is FNYEAQ (reference sequence). Trimming stripped 2 bases from V and 3 bases from J, with 14 bases between. CDR3 residues: CASSLRQGGGYEQYF. In nucleotides, the CDR3 is TGTGCCAGCAGCTTACGGCAGGGAGGGGGCTACGAGCAGTACTTC.

The genes are TRBV27 and TRBJ1-3, with TRBD1 matching over 9 bases. V was pared by 4 bases and J by 4 bases, with 17 bases of the junction left unmatched. CDR3 length: 19 amino acids. From germline, CDR1 is MNHEY and CDR2 SMNVEV (reference sequence). In DNA, the CDR3 is TGTGCCAGCAGTTCCTCGATACCCCGGGACAGGGTATCCGGAAACACCATATATTTT. Encoded protein: CASSSSIPRDRVSGNTIYF.

The V and J genes are TRBV7-6 and TRBJ2-3; no clear D. V was trimmed by 1 base and J by 2 bases, leaving 7 bases between them. The CDR3 consists of 14 residues. Per the germline V gene, CDR1 is SGHVS and CDR2 is FNYEAQ. CDR3 nucleotides: TGTGCCAGCAGCTTAGAGCCCGACACAGATACGCAGTATTTT. As protein: CASSLEPDTDTQYF. The whole variable domain, remainder taken from reference TRBV7-6 and TRBJ2-3, is GAGVSQSPRYKVTKRGQDVALRCDPISGHVSLYWYRQALGQGPEFLTYFNYEAQQDKSGLPNDRFSAERPEGSISTLTIQRTEQRDSAMYRCASSLEPDTDTQYFGPGTRLTVL.

There are a few counts of this clone. This chain connects TRBV18 to TRBJ1-2; 10 nucleotides line up with TRBD1. Per the germline V gene, CDR1 is KGHSH and CDR2 is LQKENI. This CDR3 has 19 residues. V was clipped by 3 bases and J by 0 bases; unmatched bases: 13. CDR3 sequence (DNA): TGTGCCAGCTCACCTATCACTCACCGGGACAGGGGCGCTAACTATGGCTACACCTTC. It encodes CASSPITHRDRGANYGYTF. Full variable domain (rest looked up from reference TRBV18 and TRBJ1-2): NAGVMQNPRHLVRRRGQEARLRCSPMKGHSHVYWYRQLPEEGLKFMVYLQKENIIDESGMPKERFSAEFPKEGPSILRIQQVVRGDSAAYFCASSPITHRDRGANYGYTFGSGTRLTVV.

The chain links TRBV7-2 to TRBJ2-7, with 10 nucleotides matching TRBD2. Germline values: CDR1 SGHTA, CDR2 FQGNSA. V lost 2 bases and J lost 3; bases outside the gene matches: 1. The CDR3 length is 14 residues. In DNA form, the CDR3 reads TGTGCCAGCAGCTTAAGACTAGCGGGCTACGAGCAGTACTTC. Protein: CASSLRLAGYEQYF.

This clone came up once. This chain connects TRBV6-5 to TRBJ1-5, with D possibly matching TRBD1 (5 bases). This CDR3 is built from 14 residues. Per the germline V gene, CDR1 is MNHEY and CDR2 is SVGAGI. Trimming removed 7 bases from V and 2 bases from J, with 12 bases in between. CDR3 in amino acids: CASNQGEGNQPQHF. The CDR3 DNA is TGTGCCAGCAACCAAGGGGAAGGCAATCAGCCCCAGCATTTT.

The chain employs TRBV3-1 (or the pseudogene TRBV3-2) and TRBJ2-2, with 9 nucleotides matching TRBD2. The V segment lost 6 bases and the J segment 1 base; nucleotides outside the gene matches: 6. Germline lookup yields CDR1 LGHDT and CDR2 YNNKEL (reference sequence). The CDR3 sequence is 16 residues long. The CDR3 here is CASSQRSGGNTGELFF. The CDR3 bases are TGTGCCAGCAGTCAACGTAGCGGGGGGAACACCGGGGAGCTGTTTTTT.

CDR3 loop: CASSRQGASGQYV. Written as DNA, the CDR3 is TGTGCCAGCAGCCGACAGGGGGCGTCAGGGCAGTACGTC. The chain uses TRBV7-9 and TRBJ2-7; TRBD1 agrees at 10 bases. J gave up 9 bases and V 5 bases, and 7 bases lay outside the gene matches. CDR3 length: 13 residues. The germline gives CDR1 SEHNR, CDR2 FQNEAQ (reference sequence).

The genes are TRBV9 and TRBJ1-6; TRBD1 is a possible D gene (5 bases). Germline V lookup: CDR1 SGDLS, CDR2 YYNGEE. CDR3 length equals 17 residues. V gave up 3 bases and J gave up 8 bases, with 21 bases separating them. The CDR3 loop reads CASSGGWERRGDSPLHF. The CDR3 coding sequence is TGTGCCAGCAGCGGGGGATGGGAAAGAAGGGGCGATTCACCCCTCCACTTT. The variable domain in full, with the rest retrieved from reference TRBV9 and TRBJ1-6, is DSGVTQTPKHLITATGQRVTLRCSPRSGDLSVYWYQQSLDQGLQFLIQYYNGEERAKGNILERFSAQQFPDLHSELNLSSLELGDSALYFCASSGGWERRGDSPLHFGNGTRLTVT.

The chain combines TRBV6-5 with TRBJ2-2, with TRBD1 matching 7 bases. CDR3 length: 15 residues. The ends lost 4 bases at V and 4 bases at J; junction bases unmatched: 6. The germline V gene has CDR1 MNHEY and CDR2 SVGAGI. As DNA, the CDR3 is TGTGCCAGCAGTTCGCAGGGACAGACCACCGGGGAGCTGTTTTTT. It codes for CASSSQGQTTGELFF.

J is TRBJ1-2 and V is TRBV18; no clear D. The germline V gene encodes CDR1 KGHSH and CDR2 LQKENI. The CDR3 has 14 residues. Trimming took off 2 bases at V and 4 bases at J, with 11 bases between the two ends. CDR3 bases: TGTGCCAGCTCACCAGCGGGTATGGGCTATGGCTACACCTTC. Protein sequence: CASSPAGMGYGYTF.

The chain recombines TRBV2 with TRBJ2-1; 9 bases map to TRBD1. Trimming removed 6 bases from V and 4 bases from J; junction bases left unmatched: 1. The germline V gene encodes CDR1 SNHLY and CDR2 FYNNEI. The CDR3 totals 13 residues. In DNA form, the CDR3 reads TGTGCCAGCAGGGGGACAGGGTACAATGAGCAGTTCTTC. It encodes CASRGTGYNEQFF.

The CDR3 here is CASSRVTGETQYF. The CDR3 bases are TGTGCCAGCAGCCGAGTTACGGGTGAGACCCAGTACTTC. The J gene is TRBJ2-5, the V gene TRBV7-2; D is ambiguous. The CDR3 contains 13 residues. CDR1 and CDR2 from the germline V gene are SGHTA and FQGNSA. V lost 5 bases and J 5 bases, leaving 12 bases between the germline ends.

DNA for the CDR3: TGTGCCAGCAGCTTGGTTCCAGGGTCGAACACTGAAGCTTTCTTT. It yields the protein CASSLVPGSNTEAFF. This chain joins TRBV5-5 and TRBJ1-1; possible D gene TRBD1, 5 bases. The CDR3 length is 15 residues. Trimming took off 0 bases at V and 1 base at J, with 10 bases between the two ends. Germline V gene lookup returns CDR1 SGHKS and CDR2 YYEKEE (reference sequence).

J is TRBJ2-7 and V is TRBV19, with 8 nucleotides matching TRBD1. The ends lost 9 bases at V and 3 bases at J; junction bases unmatched: 7. CDR3 length: 13 amino acids. The V gene's germline CDR1 is LNHDA and CDR2 SQIVND (reference sequence). The chain's CDR3 is CASRDRMIYEQYF. The CDR3 DNA follows: TGTGCCAGCCGGGACAGGATGATCTACGAGCAGTACTTC.

The gene calls are TRBV18 and TRBJ2-7; no reliable D call. Germline V gives CDR1 KGHSH, CDR2 LQKENI. Trimming removed 0 bases at V and 0 bases at J, with 9 bases between. The CDR3 has 15 residues. The CDR3 spells CASSPPRPASYEQYF. The CDR3 DNA sequence: TGTGCCAGCTCACCACCCAGGCCAGCCTCCTACGAGCAGTACTTC.

The chain is built from TRBV5-4 and TRBJ2-7, with 7 bases that match TRBD1. The CDR3 has 14 residues. The germline V gene has CDR1 SGHNT and CDR2 YYREEE (reference sequence). J was trimmed by 2 bases and V by 2 bases; bases with no gene match: 4. CDR3 in amino acids: CASSLRQGAYEQYF. The CDR3 DNA is TGTGCCAGCAGCTTACGACAGGGCGCCTACGAGCAGTACTTC.

The rearrangement links TRBV6-6 to TRBJ2-7, with D tentatively TRBD1 (5 bases). V dropped 8 bases and J dropped 1 base, with 9 bases sitting between them. Germline assignment: CDR1 MNHNY and CDR2 SVGAGI (reference sequence). This CDR3 spans 12 amino acids. The CDR3 nucleotides read TGTGCCAGCTCCGCAGGGTCCTACGAGCAGTACGTC. Protein product: CASSAGSYEQYV.

The rearrangement links TRBV7-6 to TRBJ2-2; 8 bases line up with TRBD2. With V trimmed by 5 bases and J by 5 bases, 10 bases remained unmatched. The length of the CDR3 is 16 residues. Germline V gene sequence: CDR1 SGHVS, CDR2 FNYEAQ. CDR3 sequence: CASSHSAGAGTGELFF. The CDR3, as DNA: TGTGCCAGCAGCCACTCAGCGGGGGCCGGTACCGGGGAGCTGTTTTTT.

This chain joins TRBV7-9 and TRBJ2-5; 8 bases agree with TRBD1. Per the germline V gene, CDR1 is SEHNR and CDR2 is FQNEAQ (reference sequence). With V trimmed by 1 base and J by 4 bases, 5 bases remained unmatched. The length of the CDR3 is 15 residues. CDR3 nucleotide sequence: TGTGCCAGCAGCTTAGGGACAGGGAAAACAGAGACCCAGTACTTC. Translation gives CASSLGTGKTETQYF. Full variable domain (rest looked up from reference TRBV7-9 and TRBJ2-5): DTGVSQNPRHKITKRGQNVTFRCDPISEHNRLYWYRQTLGQGPEFLTYFQNEAQLEKSRLLSDRFSAERPKGSFSTLEIQRTEQGDSAMYLCASSLGTGKTETQYFGPGTRLLVL.

The gene calls are TRBV19 and TRBJ1-1, with 7 bases aligning to TRBD1. V lost 4 bases to trimming and J lost 2 bases; unmatched junction nucleotides: 4. Looked up from germline, CDR1 is LNHDA and CDR2 is SQIVND (reference sequence). The CDR3 covers 14 residues. The CDR3 coding sequence is TGTGCCAGTAGTACCAGGGGGGCAAACACTGAAGCTTTCTTT. Its protein is CASSTRGANTEAFF.

This clone occurred once. This chain uses TRBV28 with TRBJ1-4, with D possibly matching TRBD1 (5 bases). Trimming pared 6 bases from V and 4 bases from J, leaving 9 bases between. The CDR3 totals 13 residues. Germline CDR1 and CDR2: MDHEN and SYDVKM. The CDR3 coding sequence is TGTGCCAGCAGCCAGGGCTATAATGAAAAACTGTTTTTT. This encodes CASSQGYNEKLFF.

The CDR3 sequence is CASSLVSSGDKYEQYF. The CDR3 DNA follows: TGTGCCAGCAGCTTGGTGAGTAGCGGAGATAAGTACGAGCAGTACTTC. The chain combines TRBV5-4 with TRBJ2-7, with D possibly TRBD2 on 6 matching bases. The length of the CDR3 is 16 residues. The germline V and J ends were trimmed by 0 bases and 4 bases, with 17 bases remaining between them. In germline, CDR1 is SGHNT, CDR2 YYREEE (reference sequence).

This chain uses TRBV19 with TRBJ1-5; D not certain. Germline-derived CDR1 and CDR2 are LNHDA and SQIVND (reference sequence). Trimming took off 6 bases at V and 0 bases at J, with 18 bases between the two ends. The CDR3 runs 17 residues. Here the CDR3 DNA reads TGTGCCAGTAGCTTTTCGGTACAGAGAAATAGCAATCAGCCCCAGCATTTT. This gives the protein CASSFSVQRNSNQPQHF.